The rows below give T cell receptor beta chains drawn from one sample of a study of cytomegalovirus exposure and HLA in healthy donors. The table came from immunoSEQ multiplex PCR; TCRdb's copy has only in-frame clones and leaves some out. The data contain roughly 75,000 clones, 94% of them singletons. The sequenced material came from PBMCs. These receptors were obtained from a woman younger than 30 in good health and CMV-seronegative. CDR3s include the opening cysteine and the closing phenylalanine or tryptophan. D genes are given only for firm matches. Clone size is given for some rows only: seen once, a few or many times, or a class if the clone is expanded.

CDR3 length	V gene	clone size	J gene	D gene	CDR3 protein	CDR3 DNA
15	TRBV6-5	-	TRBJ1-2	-	CASSYSFGSLYGYTF	TGTGCCAGCAGTTACTCTTTTGGCTCTCTCTATGGCTACACCTTC
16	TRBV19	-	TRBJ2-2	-	CASLHYGGTWTGELFF	TGTGCCAGTTTACATTATGGGGGCACTTGGACCGGGGAGCTGTTTTTT
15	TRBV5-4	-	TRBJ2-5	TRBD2	CASAIAGGPGETQYF	TGTGCCAGCGCTATAGCGGGAGGGCCGGGAGAGACCCAGTACTTC
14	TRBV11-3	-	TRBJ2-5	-	CASSQGTGRETQYF	TGTGCCAGCAGCCAAGGGACTGGCCGAGAGACCCAGTACTTC
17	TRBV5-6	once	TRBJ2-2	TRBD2	CASSSVLAVTNTGELFF	TGTGCCAGCAGCTCGGTACTAGCGGTGACGAACACCGGGGAGCTGTTTTTT
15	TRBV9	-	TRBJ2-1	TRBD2	CASSASGLAYNEQFF	TGTGCCAGCAGCGCCTCCGGACTAGCCTACAATGAGCAGTTCTTC
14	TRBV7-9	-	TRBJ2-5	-	CASSLVTGEETQYF	TGTGCCAGCAGCTTAGTGACAGGTGAAGAGACCCAGTACTTC
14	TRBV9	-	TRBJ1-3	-	CASSERYSGNTIYF	TGTGCCAGCAGCGAGAGGTACTCTGGAAACACCATATATTTT
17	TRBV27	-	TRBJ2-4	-	CASSLSAYGGGLYIQYF	TGTGCCAGCAGTTTATCGGCTTATGGTGGGGGGTTATACATTCAGTACTTC
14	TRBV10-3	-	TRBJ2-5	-	CAIRAGQNQETQYF	TGTGCCATCAGAGCCGGACAGAACCAAGAGACCCAGTACTTC
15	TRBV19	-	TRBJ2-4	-	CASSIGGGRGDIQYF	TGTGCCAGTAGTATAGGTGGGGGCCGGGGGGACATTCAGTACTTC
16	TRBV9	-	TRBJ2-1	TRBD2	CASSVELAATYNEQFF	TGTGCCAGCAGCGTAGAGCTAGCGGCTACCTACAATGAGCAGTTCTTC
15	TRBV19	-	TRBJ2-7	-	CASSIAGRGVGEQYF	TGTGCCAGTAGTATAGCAGGGAGGGGGGTAGGAGAGCAGTACTTC
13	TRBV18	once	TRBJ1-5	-	CASSPYGNQPQHF	TGTGCCAGCTCACCATATGGCAATCAGCCCCAGCATTTT
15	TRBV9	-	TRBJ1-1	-	CASSPEVGRNTEAFF	TGTGCCAGCAGCCCCGAGGTGGGGAGAAACACTGAAGCTTTCTTT
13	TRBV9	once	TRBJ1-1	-	CASSETGQSEAFF	TGTGCCAGCAGCGAAACAGGGCAGTCTGAAGCTTTCTTT
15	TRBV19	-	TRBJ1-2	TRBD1	CASTTTGRANYGYTF	TGTGCCAGTACTACGACAGGGAGAGCTAACTATGGCTACACCTTC
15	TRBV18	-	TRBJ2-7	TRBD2	CASSNSGTSVGEQYF	TGTGCCAGCTCAAATTCCGGGACTAGTGTAGGTGAGCAGTACTTC
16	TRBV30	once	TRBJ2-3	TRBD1	CAWSNIGQGPTDTQYF	TGTGCCTGGAGTAATATCGGACAGGGACCCACAGATACGCAGTATTTT
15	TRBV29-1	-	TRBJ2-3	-	CSVRRTGSRTDTQYF	TGCAGCGTTAGGAGAACCGGGAGCCGCACAGATACGCAGTATTTT
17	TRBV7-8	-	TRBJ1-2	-	CASRPVDSPNVVDGYTF	TGTGCCAGCAGGCCCGTGGACAGCCCCAACGTAGTGGATGGCTACACCTTC
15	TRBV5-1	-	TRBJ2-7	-	CASSKDRSSSYEQYF	TGCGCCAGCAGTAAAGACAGGTCCAGCTCCTACGAGCAGTACTTC
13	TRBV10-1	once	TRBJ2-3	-	CASSRGSTDTQYF	TGCGCCAGCTCCAGGGGCAGCACAGATACGCAGTATTTT
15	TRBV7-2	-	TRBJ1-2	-	CASSLVGRVNYGYTF	TGTGCCAGCAGCTTAGTGGGCAGGGTAAACTATGGCTACACCTTC
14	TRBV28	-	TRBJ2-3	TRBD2	CASSFASGVGTQYF	TGTGCCAGCAGTTTTGCTAGCGGGGTCGGTACGCAGTATTTT
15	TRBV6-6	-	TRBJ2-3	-	CASRGAGVGTDTQYF	TGTGCCAGCAGGGGGGCGGGAGTTGGAACAGATACGCAGTATTTT
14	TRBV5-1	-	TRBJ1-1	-	CASRQQGLDTEAFF	TGCGCCAGCCGTCAACAGGGTTTGGACACTGAAGCTTTCTTT
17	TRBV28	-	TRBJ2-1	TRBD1	CASSPQGQGGNYNEQFF	TGTGCCAGCAGTCCCCAGGGACAGGGCGGAAACTACAATGAGCAGTTCTTC
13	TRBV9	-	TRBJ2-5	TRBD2	CASSEGLAETQYF	TGTGCCAGCAGCGAGGGACTAGCAGAGACCCAGTACTTC
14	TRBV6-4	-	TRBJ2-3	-	CASSEVGGTDTQYF	TGTGCCAGCAGCGAGGTAGGGGGTACAGATACGCAGTATTTT
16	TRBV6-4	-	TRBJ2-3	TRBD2	CASSDSPAGGSDTQYF	TGTGCCAGCAGTGACTCGCCAGCGGGGGGGTCAGATACGCAGTATTTT
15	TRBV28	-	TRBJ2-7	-	CASSPYSAPPYEQYF	TGTGCCAGCAGTCCCTACAGTGCCCCACCCTACGAGCAGTACTTC
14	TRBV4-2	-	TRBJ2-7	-	CASSQGSRSHEQYF	TGTGCCAGCAGCCAAGGTTCCAGGTCCCACGAGCAGTACTTC
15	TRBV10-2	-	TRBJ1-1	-	CASSESWQKNTEAFF	TGCGCCAGCAGTGAGTCATGGCAGAAGAACACTGAAGCTTTCTTT
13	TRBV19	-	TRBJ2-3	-	CASRERGTDTQYF	TGTGCCAGTAGAGAGCGGGGCACAGATACGCAGTATTTT